This T cell receptor (beta chain) is drawn from a study of blood T cell repertoires in COVID-19. Study overall: Whether acute or convalescent, the COVID-19 samples came from the United States, Italy and Spain. PBMCs, B-cell-depleted T cells, or T cells were the source of the cDNA or gDNA that made up the material.

Authors' processing steps: Amplification of reference gene primers was used by the study to estimate nucleated cell counts. Only in-frame clones appear in the TCRdb table, and some are missing; sequencing was by immunoSEQ multiplex PCR. V, J and clone size are taken as reported in that table, and D and trimming were inferred from the DNA itself. Found here are around 50,000 clones, 86% of them singletons; the top ten hold roughly 14%. Germline lookup yields CDR1 SGHAT and CDR2 FQNNGV. The CDR3 is made up of 15 amino acids. V lost 0 bases, J lost 5 bases, and 5 bases stayed unmatched. This receptor was obtained from a human donor in a cohort sampled during active COVID-19. Sample: peripheral blood. The chain recombines TRBV11-2 with TRBJ1-2; 8 nucleotides line up with TRBD1. CDR3: CASSLDPRTGYGYTF. In DNA form, the CDR3 reads TGTGCCAGCAGCTTAGATCCTAGGACAGGGTATGGCTACACCTTC. Full variable domain (rest looked up from reference TRBV11-2 and TRBJ1-2): EAGVAQSPRYKIIEKRQSVAFWCNPISGHATLYWYQQILGQGPKLLIQFQNNGVVDDSQLPKDRFSAERLKGVDSTLKIQPAKLEDSAVYLCASSLDPRTGYGYTFGSGTRLTVV.